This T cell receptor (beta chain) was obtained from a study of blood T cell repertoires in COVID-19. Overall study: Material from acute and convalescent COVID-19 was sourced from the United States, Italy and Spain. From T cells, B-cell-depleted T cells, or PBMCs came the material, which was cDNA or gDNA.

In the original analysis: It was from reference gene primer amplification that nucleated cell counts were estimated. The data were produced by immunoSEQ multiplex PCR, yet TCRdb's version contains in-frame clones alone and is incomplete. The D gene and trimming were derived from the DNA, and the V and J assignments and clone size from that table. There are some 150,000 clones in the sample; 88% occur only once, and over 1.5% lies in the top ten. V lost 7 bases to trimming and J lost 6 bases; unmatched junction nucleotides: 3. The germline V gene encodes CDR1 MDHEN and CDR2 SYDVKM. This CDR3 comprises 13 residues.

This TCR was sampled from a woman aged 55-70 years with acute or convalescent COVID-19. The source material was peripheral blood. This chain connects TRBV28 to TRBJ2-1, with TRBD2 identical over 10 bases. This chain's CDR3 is CASKRGGLNEQFF. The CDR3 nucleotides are TGTGCCAGCAAGCGGGGGGGCCTCAATGAGCAGTTCTTC.